These 21 T cell receptor beta chains originate from one sample sequenced in a study of multiple sclerosis patients with progressive multifocal leukoencephalopathy. Noted time point: time of PML onset. Clones were read by immunoSEQ multiplex PCR, and TCRdb kept only the in-frame ones, dropping some. The data show 25,000 to 30,000 clones, more than 80% seen once. The specimen was PBMCs, collected from a patient treated with natalizumab. These receptors all stem from a woman aged 25-40 years with progressive multifocal leukoencephalopathy.

The chain couples TRBV27 to TRBJ2-3, with 7 bases fitting TRBD1. This CDR3 spans 13 amino acids. V was clipped by 10 bases and J by 2 bases; unmatched bases: 6. Germline-derived CDR1 and CDR2 are MNHEY and SMNVEV (reference sequence). This chain's CDR3 is CATRDSNTDTQYF. The DNA of the CDR3 is TGTGCCACACGGGACAGCAACACAGATACGCAGTATTTT.

By proportion, this clone is large. The V and J genes are TRBV10-3 and TRBJ1-1, with a possible D match to TRBD1 (5 bases). The CDR3 sequence is 14 residues long. The V gene lost 0 bases and the J gene lost 4 bases, with 9 bases spanning the gap. The V gene's germline CDR1 is ENHRY and CDR2 SYGVKD. The DNA for the CDR3 is TGTGCCATCAGTGAGTCGCCAGGGATCACTGAAGCTTTCTTT. It is translated as CAISESPGITEAFF.

The chain links TRBV18 to TRBJ1-6; D call uncertain. Per germline, CDR1 KGHSH and CDR2 LQKENI. The V end was cut by 3 bases, the J end by 3 bases, with 15 bases between. This CDR3 contains 17 residues. Here the CDR3 reads CASSPSGSPFYNSPLHF. The CDR3 DNA reads TGTGCCAGCTCACCCTCAGGCAGCCCTTTCTATAATTCACCCCTCCACTTT.

This clone was seen more than once but under ten times. The genes are TRBV4-1 and TRBJ2-1; 10 bases are a match to TRBD2. CDR3 length equals 17 residues. Germline values: CDR1 MGHRA, CDR2 YSYEKL. J was trimmed by 8 bases and V by 0 bases; bases with no gene match: 10. The CDR3, as DNA: TGCGCCAGCAGCCAAGATTTATGGGGACTAGCGACCGATGAGCAGTTCTTC. Amino acid sequence: CASSQDLWGLATDEQFF.

The J gene is TRBJ1-2, the V gene TRBV10-3; 8 nucleotides match TRBD1. This CDR3 is 12 amino acids long. Germline CDR1 is ENHRY and CDR2 is SYGVKD. V trimming: 7 bases; J trimming: 7 bases; junction bases outside the gene matches: 5. The CDR3 sequence: CAIKGTGGGYTF. The DNA for the CDR3 is TGTGCCATCAAAGGGACAGGTGGTGGCTACACCTTC.

The rearrangement uses TRBV30 and TRBJ1-1; D is unresolved. This CDR3 contains 14 residues. In germline, CDR1 is GTSNPN, CDR2 SVGIG (reference sequence). V was trimmed by 0 bases and J by 3 bases, leaving 11 bases between them. The CDR3 DNA is TGTGCCTGGAGTGTTACGGATGGGGACACTGAAGCTTTCTTT. Protein sequence: CAWSVTDGDTEAFF. Filled out from reference TRBV30 and TRBJ1-1, the complete variable domain reads SQTIHQWPATLVQPVGSPLSLECTVEGTSNPNLYWYRQAAGRGLQLLFYSVGIGQISSEVPQNLSASRPQDRQFILSSKKLLLSDSGFYLCAWSVTDGDTEAFFGQGTRLTVV.

This chain uses TRBV2 with TRBJ2-7; 7 bases match TRBD1. The CDR3 consists of 14 residues. CDR1 and CDR2 (germline): SNHLY, FYNNEI. With 6 bases clipped from V and 6 bases from J, the junction kept 11 bases outside the gene matches. In DNA form, the CDR3 reads TGTGCCAGCAGGGAAAGGACAGGTCCCCGCGAGCAGTACTTC. This sequence encodes CASRERTGPREQYF. The full variable domain, with the rest looked up from reference TRBV2 and TRBJ2-7, is EPEVTQTPSHQVTQMGQEVILRCVPISNHLYFYWYRQILGQKVEFLVSFYNNEISEKSEIFDDQFSVERPDGSNFTLKIRSTKLEDSAMYFCASRERTGPREQYFGPGTRLTVT.

CDR3 nucleotides: TGTGCCAGCAGTTACCCCCAGGACTATGGCTACACCTTC. Translation gives CASSYPQDYGYTF. The genes are TRBV6-6 and TRBJ1-2; D call uncertain. Looked up from germline, CDR1 is MNHNY and CDR2 is SVGAGI (reference sequence). V gave up 2 bases and J gave up 3 bases, with 7 bases separating them. The CDR3 has 13 residues.

This clone was found a few times. This sequence joins TRBV4-3 and TRBJ1-4, with D tentatively TRBD1 (5 bases). Germline CDR1 LGHNA, CDR2 YSLEER. V lost 4 bases and J 5 bases, leaving 14 bases between the germline ends. The CDR3 spans 15 residues. DNA for the CDR3: TGCGCCAGCAGCCTTCGGGACTCCCCGAATGAAAAACTGTTTTTT. Amino acids: CASSLRDSPNEKLFF.

The rearrangement joins TRBV5-6 to TRBJ1-2, with 8 bases identical to TRBD1. The length of the CDR3 is 13 residues. The V gene end was trimmed by 7 bases and the J gene end by 7 bases; junction bases not matched to a gene: 9. CDR1 and CDR2 (germline): SGHDT, YYEEEE. In DNA, the CDR3 is TGTGCCAGCTGGGGCAGGGGGCCCCGTGGCTACACCTTC. Translation: CASWGRGPRGYTF.

This chain connects TRBV27 to TRBJ1-4; 10 bases are a match to TRBD1. With V trimmed by 6 bases and J by 7 bases, 8 bases remained unmatched. This CDR3 has 15 amino acids. Germline CDR1 MNHEY, CDR2 SMNVEV (reference sequence). The CDR3 DNA sequence: TGTGCCAGCAGGGCGACAGGGGGCGCACGTGAAAAACTGTTTTTT. Its translation: CASRATGGAREKLFF.

This rearrangement joins TRBV5-1 to TRBJ2-5; 10 bases map to TRBD2. The length of the CDR3 is 14 residues. Germline-derived CDR1 and CDR2 are SGHRS and YFSETQ. J lost 7 bases, V lost 4 bases, and 7 bases had no gene match. CDR3 in DNA: TGCGCCAGCAGCACTCTAGCGGGAGACGGGACCCAGTACTTC. Amino acid sequence: CASSTLAGDGTQYF.

CDR3 sequence: CASSLFGAVPYEQYF. The CDR3 DNA sequence: TGTGCCAGCAGCTTGTTTGGGGCCGTCCCCTACGAGCAGTACTTC. The chain uses TRBV5-6 and TRBJ2-7; D possibly corresponds to TRBD1 (5 bases). V was clipped by 1 base and J by 2 bases, with 13 bases between them. Germline V lookup: CDR1 SGHDT, CDR2 YYEEEE. This CDR3 spans 15 amino acids.

This chain links TRBV7-8 with TRBJ1-1, with a possible D match to TRBD1 (6 bases). There are 15 residues in the CDR3. V was trimmed by 4 bases and J by 4 bases, leaving 16 bases between them. In germline, CDR1 is SGHVS, CDR2 FQNEAQ. CDR3: CASSSTGGASTEAFF. The CDR3 region has the DNA TGTGCCAGCAGCTCAACTGGGGGGGCGAGCACTGAAGCTTTCTTT.

The rearrangement uses TRBV7-2 and TRBJ2-1; 8 nucleotides line up with TRBD2. Germline V gene data show CDR1 as SGHTA and CDR2 as FQGNSA. Losses at the gene ends were 2 bases for V and 8 bases for J; bases not matched to a gene: 5. This CDR3 has 14 residues. The CDR3 spells CASSLRPGRDEQFF. The DNA for the CDR3 is TGTGCCAGCAGCTTACGTCCCGGGAGGGATGAGCAGTTCTTC. Full variable domain (missing parts from reference TRBV7-2 and TRBJ2-1): GAGVSQSPSNKVTEKGKDVELRCDPISGHTALYWYRQSLGQGLEFLIYFQGNSAPDKSGLPSDRFSAERTGGSVSTLTIQRTQQEDSAVYLCASSLRPGRDEQFFGPGTRLTVL.

On this clone: This same CDR3 is encoded by further DNA sequences in the sample. The chain links TRBV25-1 to TRBJ2-5, with D possibly TRBD1 on 6 matching bases. The length of the CDR3 is 13 residues. CDR1 MGHDK and CDR2 SYGVNS come from the germline V gene. V was pared by 7 bases and J by 1 base, with 10 bases between. For the CDR3, the DNA is TGTGCCAGCAATCACAGGGCCCAAGAGACCCAGTACTTC. It codes for CASNHRAQETQYF. The full variable domain, with the rest looked up from reference TRBV25-1 and TRBJ2-5, is EADIYQTPRYLVIGTGKKITLECSQTMGHDKMYWYQQDPGMELHLIHYSYGVNSTEKGDLSSESTVSRIRTEHFPLTLESARPSHTSQYLCASNHRAQETQYFGPGTRLLVL.

The genes are TRBV11-3 and TRBJ1-6, with 7 bases matching TRBD1. Trimming removed 5 bases from V and 6 bases from J; junction bases left unmatched: 4. Germline CDR1 reads SGHNT; CDR2 reads YENEEA. The CDR3 is made up of 14 amino acids. CDR3 loop: CASSRGQSNSPLHF. DNA for the CDR3: TGTGCCAGCAGCCGGGGACAGTCTAATTCACCCCTCCACTTT.

The CDR3 DNA reads TGTGCCACCACCACAGCTAACTATGGCTACACCTTC. It encodes CATTTANYGYTF. The J gene is TRBJ1-2, the V gene TRBV18, with unresolved D. The CDR3 has 12 residues. In germline, CDR1 is KGHSH, CDR2 LQKENI. V dropped 10 bases and J dropped 0 bases, with 9 bases sitting between them.

This clone was observed once. The chain carries TRBV6-1 and TRBJ1-2; weak D call: TRBD1 (5 bases). Trimming removed 7 bases from V and 4 bases from J, with 7 bases in between. Looked up from germline, CDR1 is MNHNS and CDR2 is SASEGT. CDR3 length equals 11 residues. The CDR3 region is CASTRAYGYTF. The CDR3, as DNA: TGTGCCAGCACCAGGGCCTATGGCTACACCTTC.

The chain uses TRBV15 and TRBJ2-1, with D unresolved. Trimming took 1 base from V and 8 from J, leaving 9 bases between them. Germline V gene lookup returns CDR1 LNHNV and CDR2 YYDKDF (reference sequence). CDR3 length equals 13 residues. CDR3: CATSRGEGDEQFF. The CDR3 DNA follows: TGTGCCACCAGCAGAGGAGAAGGCGATGAGCAGTTCTTC.

V usage is TRBV28 and J usage is TRBJ2-7; the D gene could be TRBD1 or TRBD2 (5 bases each). V gave up 8 bases and J gave up 7 bases, with 21 bases separating them. Germline CDR1 and CDR2: MDHEN and SYDVKM. The CDR3 is 14 amino acids. CDR3 sequence: CASRRDRSVGEQYF. In DNA, the CDR3 is TGTGCCAGCCGCCGGGACCGGTCTGTGGGGGAGCAGTACTTC.